Following are 28 T cell receptor beta chains from one sample sequenced in a study of CD8 T cells in ankylosing spondylitis. TCRdb re-derived calls from the 5' RACE reads in MiXCR, one entry per CDR3 protein. Of about 240,000 distinct CDR3 sequences listed, approximately 9% are singletons. Material for sequencing was blood, either unsorted or a sorted T cell fraction (not recorded which). The receptors here all came from a male donor with ankylosing spondylitis or in good health (not recorded which).

This clonotype occurred many times. The genes are TRBV20-1 and TRBJ1-2, with 10 bases aligning to TRBD1. CDR1 and CDR2 from the germline V gene are DFQATT and SNEGSKA (reference sequence). With V trimmed by 4 bases and J by 6 bases, 2 bases remained unmatched. This CDR3 comprises 12 residues. CDR3 region: CSATDRGNGYTF. CDR3 sequence (DNA): TGCAGTGCTACGGACAGGGGGAATGGCTACACCTTC.

This clonotype appeared many times. V gene TRBV5-1 combines with J gene TRBJ2-1, with TRBD1 as a possible D gene (6 bases). Per germline, CDR1 SGHRS and CDR2 YFSETQ. The CDR3 runs to 15 residues. The V end was cut by 1 base, the J end by 8 bases, with 16 bases between. CDR3 nucleotide sequence: TGCGCCAGCAGCTTGAATTTGGGGGCCGGGGATGAGCAGTTCTTC. It yields the protein CASSLNLGAGDEQFF.

This clonotype was counted at least ten times. This rearrangement joins TRBV3-1 to TRBJ2-5; D gene ambiguous. The CDR3 extends over 13 amino acids. Germline V gene sequence: CDR1 LGHDT, CDR2 YNNKEL (reference sequence). Between the trimmed V and J ends, which lost 1 base and 5 bases, there was a span of 8 bases. The CDR3 nucleotides read TGTGCCAGCAGCCAAGCCCCTGTGGAGACCCAGTACTTC. Translating gives CASSQAPVETQYF.

This clonotype was picked up a small number of times. This chain joins TRBV30 and TRBJ2-1, with D unresolved. The V and J ends lost 5 bases and 4 bases respectively, with 12 bases between them. This CDR3 is 13 amino acids long. Germline V gene data show CDR1 as GTSNPN and CDR2 as SVGIG (reference sequence). CDR3 protein: CAWSRDSYNEQFF. DNA for the CDR3: TGTGCCTGGTCCCGAGACTCATACAATGAGCAGTTCTTC.

Ten or more counts support this clonotype. The chain is built from TRBV6-2 or TRBV6-3 and TRBJ2-7, with 9 bases that match TRBD1. This CDR3 is 18 amino acids long. The junction had 11 bases not matched to a gene; V was cut back by 2 bases and J by 0 bases. Germline loops: CDR1 MNHEY, CDR2 SVGEGT. The CDR3 DNA follows: TGTGCCAGCAGTTACGATCCCTCCGGGACAGGGTTCTCCTACGAGCAGTACTTC. Its protein product is CASSYDPSGTGFSYEQYF.

This chain connects TRBV18 to TRBJ2-5; D gene uncertain. Germline values: CDR1 KGHSH, CDR2 LQKENI. V shed 3 bases and J shed 3 bases, with 17 bases lying between them. This CDR3 is 16 amino acids long. In DNA, the CDR3 is TGTGCCAGCTCACCGCTCGAACCCCTTAGAGAAGAGACCCAGTACTTC. Its protein is CASSPLEPLREETQYF.

About this clonotype: This may be a read error, as it is one base from a much larger clone. V is TRBV12-3 or TRBV12-4 and J is TRBJ1-1; no clear D. The CDR3 has 14 amino acids. The V and J ends lost 2 bases and 5 bases respectively, with 12 bases between them. CDR3 in amino acids: CASSLLGHSTEAFF. The DNA for the CDR3 is TGTGCCAGCAGTTTACTTGGGCACAGTACTGAAGCTTTCTTT.

This clonotype was seen ten or more times. The V call is TRBV11-2, the J call TRBJ2-3; 10 bases line up with TRBD2. The CDR3 extends over 18 amino acids. The germline CDR1 and CDR2 sequences are SGHAT and FQNNGV. V lost 1 base and J lost 0; bases outside the gene matches: 7. In DNA, the CDR3 is TGTGCCAGCAGCTTAGGGGTTAGCGGGAGGCCTAGCACAGATACGCAGTATTTT. Translated: CASSLGVSGRPSTDTQYF.

There are a few counts of this clonotype. V gene TRBV5-4 combines with J gene TRBJ2-4, with TRBD2 matching over 7 bases. The length of the CDR3 is 15 residues. Germline CDR1 SGHNT, CDR2 YYREEE (reference sequence). V was clipped by 5 bases and J by 6 bases; unmatched bases: 11. The CDR3: CASRPWGGRGNIQYF. CDR3 in DNA: TGTGCCAGCAGACCCTGGGGAGGGCGCGGAAACATTCAGTACTTC.

This clonotype was counted at least ten times. The chain employs TRBV9 and TRBJ1-1, with 8 bases aligning to TRBD1. In germline, CDR1 is SGDLS, CDR2 YYNGEE. The CDR3 length is 16 residues. With 3 bases clipped from V and 5 bases from J, the junction kept 12 bases outside the gene matches. The CDR3 spells CASSAHPRGQETEAFF. The CDR3 coding sequence is TGTGCCAGCAGCGCCCACCCCAGGGGACAGGAGACTGAAGCTTTCTTT.

Remarks on this clonotype: The germline gene is not matched at one end of the junction; a read error may be the cause. J is TRBJ1-1 and V is TRBV2, with 10 bases lining up with TRBD1. In germline, CDR1 is SNHLY, CDR2 FYNNEI. The CDR3 covers 13 residues. In nucleotides, the CDR3 is TGTGTCAGCAGGGAGGACGGGACAGGGGTCGCTTTCTTT. This encodes CVSREDGTGVAFF. The variable domain in full, with the rest retrieved from reference TRBV2 and TRBJ1-1, is EPEVTQTPSHQVTQMGQEVILRCVPISNHLYFYWYRQILGQKVEFLVSFYNNEISEKSEIFDDQFSVERPDGSNFTLKIRSTKLEDSAMYFCVSREDGTGVAFFGQGTRLTVV.

This clonotype was recorded many times. This rearrangement joins TRBV6-1 to TRBJ2-7; the D is unclear. V was pared by 3 bases and J by 3 bases, with 12 bases between. The CDR3 is 14 amino acids. Germline V lookup: CDR1 MNHNS, CDR2 SASEGT. CDR3 loop: CASSDVGRIYEQYF. In nucleotides, the CDR3 is TGTGCCAGCAGTGATGTGGGCAGGATCTACGAGCAGTACTTC.

This clonotype occurred many times. The chain employs TRBV7-2 and TRBJ2-1; D perhaps matches TRBD1 (6 bases). The V end was cut by 2 bases, the J end by 9 bases, with 11 bases between. This CDR3 spans 13 amino acids. Germline V gene lookup returns CDR1 SGHTA and CDR2 FQGNSA. The CDR3 sequence: CASSLRTDGEQFF. CDR3 coding DNA: TGTGCCAGCAGCTTAAGGACAGACGGTGAGCAGTTCTTC.

This clonotype was counted many times. This chain links TRBV20-1 with TRBJ1-5, with 10 bases aligning to TRBD1. The germline CDR1 and CDR2 sequences are DFQATT and SNEGSKA (reference sequence). Losses at the gene ends were 7 bases for V and 11 bases for J; bases not matched to a gene: 20. The CDR3 extends over 16 amino acids. This CDR3 reads CSVRDRDRGSLGAQHF. The CDR3 nucleotides read TGCAGTGTCAGAGATAGGGACAGGGGATCTTTGGGGGCCCAGCATTTT.

This clonotype was seen many times. The chain joins TRBV20-1 to TRBJ2-7; D is unclear. CDR3 length: 15 residues. The germline gives CDR1 DFQATT, CDR2 SNEGSKA (reference sequence). V was pared by 4 bases and J by 0 bases, with 16 bases between. The CDR3 reads CSAKKEDLSSYEQYF. As DNA, the CDR3 is TGCAGTGCTAAAAAGGAAGACCTAAGCTCCTACGAGCAGTACTTC.

This clonotype was counted ten times or more. The genes are TRBV20-1 and TRBJ2-1; no clear D gene. This CDR3 comprises 14 residues. CDR1 is DFQATT and CDR2 is SNEGSKA in the germline V gene (reference sequence). With 0 bases removed from V and 3 bases from J, the gap between germline ends came to 9 bases. Here the CDR3 reads CSARDRGYYNEQFF. CDR3 sequence (DNA): TGCAGTGCTAGAGATCGCGGCTACTACAATGAGCAGTTCTTC.

This sequence joins TRBV24-1 and TRBJ2-2; the D is unclear. Germline CDR1 and CDR2: KGHDR and SFDVKD. The CDR3 is 15 amino acids. V lost 1 base and J 5 bases, leaving 10 bases between the germline ends. The CDR3 coding sequence is TGTGCCACCAGTGATTTTGGCGGCATTACCGGGGAGCTGTTTTTT. It specifies CATSDFGGITGELFF.

Many counts were recorded for this clonotype. The rearrangement joins TRBV18 to TRBJ1-5; D not resolved. V lost 0 bases and J 6 bases, leaving 9 bases between the germline ends. Germline lookup yields CDR1 KGHSH and CDR2 LQKENI. The CDR3 consists of 14 residues. Here the CDR3 reads CASSPPTAGQPQHF. The CDR3 nucleotides are TGTGCCAGCTCACCACCGACGGCGGGTCAGCCCCAGCATTTT.

This clonotype was seen at least ten times. The chain couples TRBV28 to TRBJ1-2; 7 positions match TRBD1. The CDR3 is made up of 15 amino acids. The junction had 12 bases not matched to a gene; V was cut back by 3 bases and J by 8 bases. Looked up from germline, CDR1 is MDHEN and CDR2 is SYDVKM. The CDR3 is CASSFRTGTLGGYTF. The DNA of the CDR3 is TGTGCCAGCAGTTTCAGGACAGGCACCCTCGGCGGCTACACCTTC.

This clonotype was counted once. The chain has TRBV3-1 and TRBJ2-1; 11 bases agree with TRBD2. The CDR3 has 17 amino acids. The V gene end was trimmed by 0 bases and the J gene end by 4 bases; junction bases not matched to a gene: 5. CDR1 is LGHDT and CDR2 is YNNKEL in the germline V gene (reference sequence). The chain's CDR3 is CASSQETSGALYNEQFF. CDR3 bases: TGTGCCAGCAGCCAAGAGACTAGCGGGGCTTTATACAATGAGCAGTTCTTC.

This clonotype has ten or more counts. This chain connects TRBV7-9 to TRBJ1-5; 7 bases fit TRBD1. V lost 4 bases to trimming and J lost 7 bases; unmatched junction nucleotides: 10. The CDR3 totals 15 residues. The germline CDR1 and CDR2 sequences are SEHNR and FQNEAQ (reference sequence). The CDR3 is CASSSGGGLGQPQHF. CDR3 DNA sequence: TGTGCCAGCAGCTCGGGAGGGGGCCTAGGGCAGCCCCAGCATTTT. The variable domain in full, with the rest retrieved from reference TRBV7-9 and TRBJ1-5, is DTGVSQNPRHKITKRGQNVTFRCDPISEHNRLYWYRQTLGQGPEFLTYFQNEAQLEKSRLLSDRFSAERPKGSFSTLEIQRTEQGDSAMYLCASSSGGGLGQPQHFGDGTRLSIL.

This clonotype showed up many times. The V gene is TRBV9, the J gene TRBJ1-6; 7 bases align to TRBD1. The CDR3 has 12 residues. V shed 4 bases and J 14 bases; nucleotides not matched to a gene: 6. Germline values: CDR1 SGDLS, CDR2 YYNGEE. The CDR3 DNA reads as TGTGCCAGCAGCCCAGACAGGGTAGCCCTCCACTTT. Translated, it gives CASSPDRVALHF.

A note on this clonotype: A much larger clonotype is one base distant, so this may be a read error. The V and J genes are TRBV20-1 and TRBJ2-5, with D tentatively TRBD1 or TRBD2 (5 bases each). Germline V CDR1 and CDR2: DFQATT, SNEGSKA (reference sequence). This CDR3 is built from 14 residues. The germline V and J ends were trimmed by 6 bases and 5 bases, with 19 bases remaining between them. The CDR3, as DNA: TGCAGTGCCCCGAAGAGAGGGGATCACGAGACCCAGTACTTC. Protein sequence: CSAPKRGDHETQYF.

This clonotype was counted ten times or more. CDR3 sequence: CSALPGGPGYNEQFF. The CDR3 region has the DNA TGCAGTGCCCTCCCCGGGGGCCCCGGATACAATGAGCAGTTCTTC. The chain has TRBV20-1 and TRBJ2-1; perhaps D is TRBD1 or TRBD2 (6 bases each). The CDR3 is made up of 15 amino acids. Germline lookup yields CDR1 DFQATT and CDR2 SNEGSKA (reference sequence). The V and J ends lost 6 bases and 4 bases respectively, with 19 bases between them.

This clonotype was detected ten times or more. The chain has TRBV19 and TRBJ1-2; 7 bases map to TRBD1. J lost 4 bases, V lost 7 bases, and 6 bases had no gene match. CDR3 length: 13 residues. CDR1 LNHDA and CDR2 SQIVND come from the germline V gene (reference sequence). The CDR3 DNA sequence: TGTGCCAGTACCCCAGGGGGGGCCTATGGCTACACCTTC. As protein: CASTPGGAYGYTF.

At least ten counts were recorded for this clonotype. The chain employs TRBV15 and TRBJ1-5, with 7 positions matching TRBD1. The ends lost 3 bases at V and 2 bases at J; junction bases unmatched: 4. In germline, CDR1 is LNHNV, CDR2 YYDKDF (reference sequence). There are 15 residues in the CDR3. The CDR3 sequence: CATSRDTGGNQPQHF. The CDR3 region has the DNA TGTGCCACCAGCAGGGACACAGGGGGCAATCAGCCCCAGCATTTT.

This clonotype appeared many times. The chain has TRBV5-1 and TRBJ2-3; D uncertain. The CDR3 is 12 residues long. Trimming pared 1 base from V and 4 bases from J, leaving 4 bases between. The V gene's germline CDR1 is SGHRS and CDR2 YFSETQ. CDR3 DNA sequence: TGCGCCAGCAGCTTGAACCCAGATACGCAGTATTTT. This translates into CASSLNPDTQYF.

This clonotype came up a few times. The J gene is TRBJ2-7, the V gene TRBV10-3; D tentatively reads TRBD1 or TRBD2 (5 bases each). This CDR3 region has 14 residues. Germline V CDR1 and CDR2: ENHRY, SYGVKD. V was pared by 1 base and J by 6 bases, with 13 bases between. The CDR3 sequence: CAISEWDRIGEQYF. Here the CDR3 DNA reads TGTGCCATCAGTGAGTGGGACCGCATCGGCGAGCAGTACTTC.